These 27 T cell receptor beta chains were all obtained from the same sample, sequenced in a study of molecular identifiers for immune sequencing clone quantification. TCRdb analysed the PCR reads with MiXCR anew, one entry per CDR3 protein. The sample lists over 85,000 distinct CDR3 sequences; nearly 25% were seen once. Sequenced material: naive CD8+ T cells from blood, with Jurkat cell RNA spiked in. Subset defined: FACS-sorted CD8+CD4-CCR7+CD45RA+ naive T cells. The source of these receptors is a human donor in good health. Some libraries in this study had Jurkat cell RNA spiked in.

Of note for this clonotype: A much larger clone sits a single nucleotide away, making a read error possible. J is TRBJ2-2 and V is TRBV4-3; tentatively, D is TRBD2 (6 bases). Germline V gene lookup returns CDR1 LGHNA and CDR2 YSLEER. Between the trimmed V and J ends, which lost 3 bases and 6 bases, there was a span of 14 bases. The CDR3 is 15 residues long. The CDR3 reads CASSQGLFEAGELFF. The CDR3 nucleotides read TGCGCCAGCAGCCAGGGACTTTTCGAGGCCGGGGAGCTGTTTTTT.

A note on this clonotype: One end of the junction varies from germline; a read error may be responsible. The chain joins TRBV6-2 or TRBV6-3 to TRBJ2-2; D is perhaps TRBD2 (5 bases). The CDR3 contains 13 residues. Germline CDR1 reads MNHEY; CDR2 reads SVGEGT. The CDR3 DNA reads TGTGCCAGCAACTCCGAGAACACCGGGGTGCTGTTTTTT. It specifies CASNSENTGVLFF.

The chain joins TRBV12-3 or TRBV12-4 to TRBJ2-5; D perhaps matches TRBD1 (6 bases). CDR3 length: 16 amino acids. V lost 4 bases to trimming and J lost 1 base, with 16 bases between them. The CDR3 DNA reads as TGTGCCAGCAGTTCCAGGGGTAGCTGGACCCAAGAGACCCAGTACTTC. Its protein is CASSSRGSWTQETQYF.

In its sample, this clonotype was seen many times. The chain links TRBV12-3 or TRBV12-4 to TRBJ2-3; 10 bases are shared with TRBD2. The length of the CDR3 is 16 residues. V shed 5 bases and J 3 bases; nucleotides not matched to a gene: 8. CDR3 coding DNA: TGTGCCAGCAGTCTCCCCCTAGCGGGAGCGACAGATACGCAGTATTTT. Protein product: CASSLPLAGATDTQYF.

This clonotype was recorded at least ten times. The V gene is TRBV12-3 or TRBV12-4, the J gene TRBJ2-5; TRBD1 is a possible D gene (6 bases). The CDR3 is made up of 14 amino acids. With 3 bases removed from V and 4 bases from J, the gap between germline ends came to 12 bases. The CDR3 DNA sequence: TGTGCCAGCAGTTTTGTGACAGGAAGAGAGACCCAGTACTTC. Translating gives CASSFVTGRETQYF.

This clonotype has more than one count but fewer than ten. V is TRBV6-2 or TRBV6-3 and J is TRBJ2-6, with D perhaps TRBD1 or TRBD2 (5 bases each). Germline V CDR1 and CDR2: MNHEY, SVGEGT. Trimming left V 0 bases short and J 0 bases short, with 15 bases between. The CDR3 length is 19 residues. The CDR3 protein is CASSYSGTMLLSGANVLTF. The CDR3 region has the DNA TGTGCCAGCAGTTACTCCGGGACCATGCTCCTCTCTGGGGCCAACGTCCTGACTTTC.

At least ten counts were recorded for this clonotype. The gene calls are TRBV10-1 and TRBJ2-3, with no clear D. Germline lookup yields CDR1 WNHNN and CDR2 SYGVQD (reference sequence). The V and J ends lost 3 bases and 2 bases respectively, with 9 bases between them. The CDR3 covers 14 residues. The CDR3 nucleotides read TGCGCCAGCAGTGATAACTTCTACACAGATACGCAGTATTTT. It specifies CASSDNFYTDTQYF.

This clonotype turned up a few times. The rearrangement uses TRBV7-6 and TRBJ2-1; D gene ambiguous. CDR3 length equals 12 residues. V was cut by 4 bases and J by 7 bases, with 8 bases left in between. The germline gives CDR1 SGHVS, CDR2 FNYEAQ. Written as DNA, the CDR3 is TGTGCCAGCAGCTCCTCGATGAATGAGCAGTTCTTC. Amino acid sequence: CASSSSMNEQFF.

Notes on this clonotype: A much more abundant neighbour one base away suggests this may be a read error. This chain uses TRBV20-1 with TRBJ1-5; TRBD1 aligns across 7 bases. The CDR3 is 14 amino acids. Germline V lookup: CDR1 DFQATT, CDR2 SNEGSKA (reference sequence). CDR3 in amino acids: CSARFRDRGQPRHF. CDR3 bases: TGCAGTGCTAGATTCCGGGACAGAGGACAGCCCCGGCATTTT.

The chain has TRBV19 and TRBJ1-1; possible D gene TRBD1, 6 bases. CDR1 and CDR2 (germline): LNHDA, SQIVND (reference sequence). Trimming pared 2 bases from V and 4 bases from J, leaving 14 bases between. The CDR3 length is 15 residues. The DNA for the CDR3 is TGTGCCAGTAGTATAAATCAGGGGTTGCGCACTGAAGCTTTCTTT. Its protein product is CASSINQGLRTEAFF.

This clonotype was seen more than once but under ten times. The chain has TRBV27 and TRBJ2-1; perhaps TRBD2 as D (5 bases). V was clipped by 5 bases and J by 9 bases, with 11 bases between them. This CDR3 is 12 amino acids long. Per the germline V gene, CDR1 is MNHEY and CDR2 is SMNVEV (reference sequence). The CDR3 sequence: CASSEDGGEQFF. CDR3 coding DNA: TGTGCCAGCAGTGAAGACGGAGGTGAGCAGTTCTTC.

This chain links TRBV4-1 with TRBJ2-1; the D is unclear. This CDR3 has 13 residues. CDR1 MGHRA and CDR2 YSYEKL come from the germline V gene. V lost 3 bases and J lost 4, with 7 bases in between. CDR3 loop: CASSQVGYNEQFF. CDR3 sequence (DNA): TGCGCCAGCAGCCAGGTAGGATACAATGAGCAGTTCTTC.

CDR3 in amino acids: CASSWGTSDSETQYF. The CDR3 bases are TGTGCCAGCAGCTGGGGGACTAGCGATTCAGAGACCCAGTACTTC. The chain employs TRBV7-9 and TRBJ2-5, with TRBD2 matching 10 bases. The CDR3 consists of 15 residues. From germline, CDR1 is SEHNR and CDR2 FQNEAQ (reference sequence). The V gene end was trimmed by 4 bases and the J gene end by 4 bases; junction bases not matched to a gene: 6.

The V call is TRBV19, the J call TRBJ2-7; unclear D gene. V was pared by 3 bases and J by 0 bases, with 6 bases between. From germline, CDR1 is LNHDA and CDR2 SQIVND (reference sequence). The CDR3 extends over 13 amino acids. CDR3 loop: CASSIDISYEQYF. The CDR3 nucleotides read TGTGCCAGTAGTATTGACATCTCCTACGAGCAGTACTTC.

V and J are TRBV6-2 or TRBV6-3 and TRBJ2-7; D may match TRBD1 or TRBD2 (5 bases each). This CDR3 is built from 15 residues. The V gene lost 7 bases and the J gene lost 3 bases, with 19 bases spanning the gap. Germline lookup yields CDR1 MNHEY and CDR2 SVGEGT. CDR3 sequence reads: CASKGTRDPDYEQYF. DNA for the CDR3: TGTGCCAGCAAGGGGACCAGGGACCCTGACTACGAGCAGTACTTC.

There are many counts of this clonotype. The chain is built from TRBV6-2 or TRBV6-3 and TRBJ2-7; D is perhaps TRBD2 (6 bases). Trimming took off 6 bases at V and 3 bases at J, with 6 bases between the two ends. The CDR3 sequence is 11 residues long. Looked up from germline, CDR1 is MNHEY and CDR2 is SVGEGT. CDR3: CASSGGYEQYF. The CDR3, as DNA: TGTGCCAGCAGCGGGGGCTACGAGCAGTACTTC.

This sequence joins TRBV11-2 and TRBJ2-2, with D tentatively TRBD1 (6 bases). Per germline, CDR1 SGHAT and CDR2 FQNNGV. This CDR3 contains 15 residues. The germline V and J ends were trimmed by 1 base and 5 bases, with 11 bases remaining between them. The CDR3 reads CASSLVRGWTGELFF. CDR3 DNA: TGTGCCAGCAGCTTAGTCAGGGGATGGACCGGGGAGCTGTTTTTT.

This CDR3 reads CASSGGGDYNEQFF. The DNA for the CDR3 is TGCGCCAGCAGCGGGGGGGGGGACTACAATGAGCAGTTCTTC. The chain is built from TRBV5-1 and TRBJ2-1; 7 nucleotides line up with TRBD2. The CDR3 totals 14 residues. The V segment lost 4 bases and the J segment 3 bases; nucleotides outside the gene matches: 4. The V gene's germline CDR1 is SGHRS and CDR2 YFSETQ.

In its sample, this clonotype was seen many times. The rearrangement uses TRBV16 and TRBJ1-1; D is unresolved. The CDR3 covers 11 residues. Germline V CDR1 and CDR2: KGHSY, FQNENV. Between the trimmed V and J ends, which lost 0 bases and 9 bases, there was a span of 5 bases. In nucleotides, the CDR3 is TGTGCCAGCAGCCAATCGCTAAAAGCTTTCTTT. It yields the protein CASSQSLKAFF.

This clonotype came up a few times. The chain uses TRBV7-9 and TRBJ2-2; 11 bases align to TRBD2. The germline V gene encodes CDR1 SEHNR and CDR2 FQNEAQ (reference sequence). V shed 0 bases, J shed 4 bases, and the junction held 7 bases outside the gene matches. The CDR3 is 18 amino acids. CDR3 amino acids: CASSLASPSGRTTGELFF. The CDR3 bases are TGTGCCAGCAGCTTAGCGTCCCCTAGCGGGAGGACCACCGGGGAGCTGTTTTTT.

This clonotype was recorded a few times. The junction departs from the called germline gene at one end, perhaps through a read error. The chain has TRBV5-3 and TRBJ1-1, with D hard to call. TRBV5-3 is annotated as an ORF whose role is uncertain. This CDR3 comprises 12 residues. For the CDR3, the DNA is TGTGCCAGCAGCTTGAGTGGTACTGAAGCTTTCTTT. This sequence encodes CASSLSGTEAFF.

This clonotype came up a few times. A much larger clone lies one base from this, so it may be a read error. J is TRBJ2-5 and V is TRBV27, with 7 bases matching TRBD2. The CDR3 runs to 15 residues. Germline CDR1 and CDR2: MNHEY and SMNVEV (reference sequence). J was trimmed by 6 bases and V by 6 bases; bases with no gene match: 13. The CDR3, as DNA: TGTGCCAGCAGGTTTCTGGGGGAGGGCCTCCAGACCCAGTACTTC. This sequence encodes CASRFLGEGLQTQYF.

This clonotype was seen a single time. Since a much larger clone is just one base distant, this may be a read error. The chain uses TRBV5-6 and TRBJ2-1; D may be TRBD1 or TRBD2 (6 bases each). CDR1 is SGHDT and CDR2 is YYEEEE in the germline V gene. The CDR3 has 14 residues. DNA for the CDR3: TGTGCCAGCAGCTTTATGTCGGGGGCCCCTGAGCTGTTCTTC. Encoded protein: CASSFMSGAPELFF.

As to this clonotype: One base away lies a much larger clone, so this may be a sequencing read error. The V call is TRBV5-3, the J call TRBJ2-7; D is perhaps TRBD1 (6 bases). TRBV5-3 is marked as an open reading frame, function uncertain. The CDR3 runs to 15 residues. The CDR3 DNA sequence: TGTGCCAGCAGCTTGGAGGCAGGGGCCCGCTACGAGCGGTACTTC. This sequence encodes CASSLEAGARYERYF.

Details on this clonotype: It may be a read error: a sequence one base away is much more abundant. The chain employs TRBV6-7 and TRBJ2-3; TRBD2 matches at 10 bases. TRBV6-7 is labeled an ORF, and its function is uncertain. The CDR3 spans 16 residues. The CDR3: CASSYSASGGTGTQYF. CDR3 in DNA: TGTGCCAGCAGTTACTCCGCTAGCGGGGGCACAGGTACGCAGTATTTT.

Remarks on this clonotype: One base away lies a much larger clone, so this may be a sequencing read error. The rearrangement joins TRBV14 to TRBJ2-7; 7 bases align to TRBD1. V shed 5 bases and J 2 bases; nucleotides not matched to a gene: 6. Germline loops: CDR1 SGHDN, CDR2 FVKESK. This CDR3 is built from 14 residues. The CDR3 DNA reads TGTGCCAGCAGCGACCGGGACAGAACCTACGAGCAGTACTTC. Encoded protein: CASSDRDRTYEQYF.

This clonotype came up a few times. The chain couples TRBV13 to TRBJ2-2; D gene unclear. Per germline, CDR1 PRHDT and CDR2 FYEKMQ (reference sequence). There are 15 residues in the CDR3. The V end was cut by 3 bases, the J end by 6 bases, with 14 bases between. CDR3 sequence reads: CASSFHSGWSGELFF. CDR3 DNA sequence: TGTGCCAGCAGCTTCCATTCGGGTTGGTCCGGGGAGCTGTTTTTT.